This record concerns one TCR beta chain sequence. Sequencing was performed with immunoSEQ multiplex PCR; in TCRdb, only in-frame clones are kept and a portion is missing. The top ten hold approximately 1.5% of the sample, which has about 170,000 clones, approximately 94% seen once. The data belong to a study of control samples from healthy donors and cancer patients. The germline CDR1 and CDR2 sequences are SGHRS and YFSETQ. The CDR3 contains 14 residues. V shed 6 bases, J shed 1 base, and the junction held 4 bases outside the gene matches. The chain couples TRBV5-1 to TRBJ1-1; 9 bases line up with TRBD1. The TCR sequence derives from a woman aged 18-29 years in good health. Sequencing input: blood. In nucleotides, the CDR3 is TGCGCCAGCACACAGGGGGCGAGGAACACTGAAGCTTTCTTT. Translating gives CASTQGARNTEAFF.